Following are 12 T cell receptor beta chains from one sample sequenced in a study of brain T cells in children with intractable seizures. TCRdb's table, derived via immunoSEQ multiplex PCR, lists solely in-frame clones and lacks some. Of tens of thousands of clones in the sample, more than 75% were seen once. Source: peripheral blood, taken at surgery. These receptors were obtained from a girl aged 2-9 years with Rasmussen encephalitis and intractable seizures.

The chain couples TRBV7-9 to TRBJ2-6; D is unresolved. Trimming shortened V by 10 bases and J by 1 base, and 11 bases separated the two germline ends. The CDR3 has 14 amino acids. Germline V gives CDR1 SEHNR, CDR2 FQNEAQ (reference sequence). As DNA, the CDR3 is TGTGCCATACGAACAGAGTCTGGGGCCAACGTCCTGACTTTC. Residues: CAIRTESGANVLTF. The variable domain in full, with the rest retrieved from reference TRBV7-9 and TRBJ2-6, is DTGVSQNPRHKITKRGQNVTFRCDPISEHNRLYWYRQTLGQGPEFLTYFQNEAQLEKSRLLSDRFSAERPKGSFSTLEIQRTEQGDSAMYLCAIRTESGANVLTFGAGSRLTVL.

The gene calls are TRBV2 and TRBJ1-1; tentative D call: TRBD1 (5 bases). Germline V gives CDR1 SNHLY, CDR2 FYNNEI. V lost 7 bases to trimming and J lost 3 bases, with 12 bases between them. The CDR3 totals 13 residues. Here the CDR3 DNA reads TGTGCCAGCAACTCCGGCAGGGACACTGAAGCTTTCTTT. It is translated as CASNSGRDTEAFF.

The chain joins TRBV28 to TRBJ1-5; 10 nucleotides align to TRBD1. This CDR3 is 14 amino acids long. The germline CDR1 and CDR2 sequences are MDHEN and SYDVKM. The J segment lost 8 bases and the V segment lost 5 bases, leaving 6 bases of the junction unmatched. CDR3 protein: CASSRQGAPEPQHF. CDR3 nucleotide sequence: TGTGCCAGCAGTCGACAGGGGGCGCCGGAGCCCCAGCATTTT.

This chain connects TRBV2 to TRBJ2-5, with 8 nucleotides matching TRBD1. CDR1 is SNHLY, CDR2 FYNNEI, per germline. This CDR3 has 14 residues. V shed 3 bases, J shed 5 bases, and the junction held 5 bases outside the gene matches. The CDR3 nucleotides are TGTGCCAGCAGTGACAGGGGGCTTTATGAGACCCAGTACTTC. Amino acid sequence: CASSDRGLYETQYF.

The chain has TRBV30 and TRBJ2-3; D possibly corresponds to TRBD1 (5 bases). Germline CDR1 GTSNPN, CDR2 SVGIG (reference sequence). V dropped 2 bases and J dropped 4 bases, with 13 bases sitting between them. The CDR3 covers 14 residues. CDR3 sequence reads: CAWSRTGEADTQYF. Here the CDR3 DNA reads TGTGCCTGGAGTCGCACAGGAGAGGCAGATACGCAGTATTTT.

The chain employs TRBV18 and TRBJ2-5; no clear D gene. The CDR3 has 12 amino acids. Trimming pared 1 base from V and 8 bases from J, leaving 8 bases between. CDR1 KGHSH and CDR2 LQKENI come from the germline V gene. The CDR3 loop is CASSPRVNTQYF. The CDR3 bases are TGTGCCAGCTCACCACGGGTGAACACCCAGTACTTC.

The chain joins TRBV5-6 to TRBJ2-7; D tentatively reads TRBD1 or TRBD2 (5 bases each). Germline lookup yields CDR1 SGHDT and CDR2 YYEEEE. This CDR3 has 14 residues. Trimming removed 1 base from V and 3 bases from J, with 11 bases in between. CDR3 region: CASSLWQRGYEQYF. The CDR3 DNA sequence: TGTGCCAGCAGCTTGTGGCAGAGGGGCTACGAGCAGTACTTC.

The CDR3, as DNA: TGTGCCAGCAGGGCCAAAGACCCACGTAGGATATACACTGAAGCTTTCTTT. Translated: CASRAKDPRRIYTEAFF. The rearrangement links TRBV6-4 to TRBJ1-1; D is ambiguous. The CDR3 runs 17 residues. CDR1 is MRHNA, CDR2 SNTAGT, per germline. V lost 6 bases and J 3 bases, leaving 23 bases between the germline ends.

CDR3 amino acids: CASSPLGGYQPQHF. The CDR3 DNA follows: TGTGCCAGTAGTCCGTTAGGGGGTTATCAGCCCCAGCATTTT. The genes are TRBV19 and TRBJ1-5; TRBD1 is a possible D gene (6 bases). The germline CDR1 and CDR2 sequences are LNHDA and SQIVND (reference sequence). V was cut by 5 bases and J by 5 bases, with 13 bases left in between. The CDR3 covers 14 residues. The whole variable domain, remainder taken from reference TRBV19 and TRBJ1-5, is DGGITQSPKYLFRKEGQNVTLSCEQNLNHDAMYWYRQDPGQGLRLIYYSQIVNDFQKGDIAEGYSVSREKKESFPLTVTSAQKNPTAFYLCASSPLGGYQPQHFGDGTRLSIL.

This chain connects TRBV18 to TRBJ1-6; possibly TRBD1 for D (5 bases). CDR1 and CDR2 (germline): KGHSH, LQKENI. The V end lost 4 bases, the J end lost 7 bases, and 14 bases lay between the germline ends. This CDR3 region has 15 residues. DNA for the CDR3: TGTGCCAGCTCACTACTCCGGGACTACAATTCACCCCTCCACTTT. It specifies CASSLLRDYNSPLHF.

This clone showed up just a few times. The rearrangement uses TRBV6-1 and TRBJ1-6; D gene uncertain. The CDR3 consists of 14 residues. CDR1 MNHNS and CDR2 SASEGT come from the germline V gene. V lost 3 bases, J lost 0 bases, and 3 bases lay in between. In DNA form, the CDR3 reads TGTGCCAGCAGTGACAACTCCTATAATTCACCCCTCCACTTT. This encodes CASSDNSYNSPLHF.

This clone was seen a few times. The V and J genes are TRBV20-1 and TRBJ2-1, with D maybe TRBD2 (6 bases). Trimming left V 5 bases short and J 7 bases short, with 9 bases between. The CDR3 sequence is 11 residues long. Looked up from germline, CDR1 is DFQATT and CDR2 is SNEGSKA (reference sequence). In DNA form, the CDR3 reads TGCAGTGCTCGGGAGTTAAATGAGCAGTTCTTC. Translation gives CSARELNEQFF.